The clone carrying this T cell receptor beta chain showed up many times. What it recognizes is unknown. TCRdb re-called the 5' RACE reads through MiXCR, storing one row per CDR3 protein. The sample yields about 21,000 distinct CDR3 sequences, about 5.7% seen once. This CDR3 spans 14 amino acids. CDR1 SGHNT and CDR2 YYREEE come from the germline V gene (reference sequence). The V segment lost 6 bases and the J segment 7 bases; nucleotides outside the gene matches: 7. This sample stems from a study of early T cells in non-severe SARS-CoV-2 infection. General study results and limits: Matching against VDJdb likely underestimated virus-specific expansions, favoring anti-spike CD8.

The rearrangement links TRBV5-4 to TRBJ1-2; TRBD1 agrees at 12 bases. This material consisted of whole blood, taken at baseline. The receptor was derived from an adult who was a healthcare worker with PCR-confirmed SARS-CoV-2 infection or an uninfected control (not recorded which). CDR3 amino acids: CASTGTGGLGGYTF. CDR3 bases: TGTGCCAGCACCGGGACAGGGGGCCTTGGTGGCTACACCTTC. Full variable domain (outside the CDR3, taken from reference TRBV5-4 and TRBJ1-2): ETGVTQSPTHLIKTRGQQVTLRCSSQSGHNTVSWYQQALGQGPQFIFQYYREEENGRGNFPPRFSGLQFPNYSSELNVNALELDDSALYLCASTGTGGLGGYTFGSGTRLTVV.